The entry that follows covers one T cell receptor beta chain sequence. The sample originates from a study of blood T cells in healthy people across ages. Germline CDR1 DFQATT, CDR2 SNEGSKA (reference sequence). Trimming took off 8 bases at V and 0 bases at J, with 17 bases between the two ends. The CDR3 has 14 residues. Sample-barcoded 5' priming and a J-beta primer mix drove a second PCR of about 6 to 12 cycles. Each cDNA was tagged by a template-switch adaptor containing 12 random nucleotides. TCRdb processed the 5' RACE reads anew with MiXCR; each CDR3 protein has one entry. The table has 1.5 million to 2 million distinct CDR3 sequences, about 49% seen once.

The rearrangement joins TRBV20-1 to TRBJ2-7; TRBD2 might be the D (5 bases). Sequenced material: blood. This clonotype originated in a middle-aged woman in good health. The CDR3 is CSTVRVRSSYEQYF. The DNA for the CDR3 is TGCAGTACAGTGAGGGTAAGAAGCTCCTACGAGCAGTACTTC.